A selection of T cell receptor beta chains follows, all from one sample in a study of blood T cell repertoires in COVID-19. Profiling relied on immunoSEQ multiplex PCR, and the TCRdb table lists in-frame clones only, not all of them. The sample contains some 110,000 clones, roughly 83% of which appear only once. Sequenced: peripheral blood. The receptors come from a woman aged 65 to 85 with acute or convalescent COVID-19. CDR3s include the opening cysteine and the closing phenylalanine or tryptophan. A D gene is named only where the DNA matches it firmly. Expanded clones are given a class, and other clones once, few, many or no size at all.

V	J	D	size	DNA	CDR3
TRBV9	TRBJ2-1	TRBD2	-	TGTGCCAGCAGCGTAGAAGAGCGGGGGGTCAATGAGCAGTTCTTC	CASSVEERGVNEQFF
TRBV12-3/TRBV12-4	TRBJ1-1	-	few	TGTGCCAGCAGTAACGGGATGAACACTGAAGCTTTCTTT	CASSNGMNTEAFF
TRBV19	TRBJ2-1	TRBD1	-	TGTGCCAGTTCACGTCGGGACAGGGGCTGGGAGCAGTTCTTC	CASSRRDRGWEQFF
TRBV19	TRBJ2-2	-	-	TGTGCCAGTAACAGGGCCGACACCGGGGAGCTGTTTTTT	CASNRADTGELFF
TRBV19	TRBJ2-7	-	-	TGTGCCAGTAGTATTTCGGGGGGCGCGAACGAGCAGTACTTC	CASSISGGANEQYF
TRBV18	TRBJ1-5	TRBD1	once	TGTGCCAGCTCCCAGGGACAGGGGGCGATCCAGCCCCAGCATTTT	CASSQGQGAIQPQHF
TRBV10-3	TRBJ2-2	-	-	TGTGCCATCAGTGAGTCGCCCAGGGCGAACACCGGGGAGCTGTTTTTT	CAISESPRANTGELFF
TRBV6-7	TRBJ1-5	-	-	TGTGCCAGCAGTTACGGAGTGCTCAATCAGCCCCAGCATTTT	CASSYGVLNQPQHF
TRBV6-5	TRBJ2-7	TRBD1	-	TGTGCCAGCAGTTCAACAGGGGGCTACGAGCAGTACTTC	CASSSTGGYEQYF
TRBV9	TRBJ2-7	TRBD1	-	TGTGCCAGCAGCGTAGAAGGGACAGGGGCCGAGCAGTACTTC	CASSVEGTGAEQYF
TRBV5-6	TRBJ2-1	TRBD2	-	TGTGCCAGCCTTTTGAACCTAGCGGGAGGGCACAATGAGCAGTTCTTC	CASLLNLAGGHNEQFF
TRBV3-1/TRBV3-2	TRBJ2-2	-	-	TGTGCCAGCAGCCAAGAACCAGGGCGATCGACCGGGGAGCTGTTTTTT	CASSQEPGRSTGELFF
TRBV19	TRBJ1-5	-	-	TGTGCCAGTAGTATTCAGGGAGGTCCCCAGCATTTT	CASSIQGGPQHF
TRBV27	TRBJ1-2	-	-	TGTGCCAGCAGTTTATCGAGAGACTATGGCTACACCTTC	CASSLSRDYGYTF
TRBV2	TRBJ2-2	-	-	TGTGCCAGCAGCCCGGTCGGTCCCGGGGAGCTGTTTTTT	CASSPVGPGELFF
TRBV7-3	TRBJ2-5	TRBD2	-	TGTGCCAGCAGCCCATCGCCTAGCGGGGCCCAGTACTTC	CASSPSPSGAQYF
TRBV7-2	TRBJ2-2	-	-	TGTGCCAGCAACCAATTGAGCACCGGGGAGCTGTTTTTT	CASNQLSTGELFF
TRBV7-3	TRBJ2-7	-	-	TGTGCCAGCAGCCCCCAGGGGGGAGAGGCCTACGAGCAGTACTTC	CASSPQGGEAYEQYF
TRBV3-1/TRBV3-2	TRBJ2-3	TRBD2	-	TGTGCCAGCAGCCTTTCTAGCGGGGGGGCCGGAGATACGCAGTATTTT	CASSLSSGGAGDTQYF
TRBV28	TRBJ2-5	TRBD2	-	TGTGCCAGCAGTTCTTTAGCGGGGGACCTGAAGACCCAGTACTTC	CASSSLAGDLKTQYF
TRBV19	TRBJ2-2	-	-	TGTGCCAGTAGTTCCGACAGAGTCACCGGGGAGCTGTTTTTT	CASSSDRVTGELFF
TRBV5-6	TRBJ2-7	-	-	TGTGCCAGCAGCTTCCAGCGCTACGAGCAGTACTTC	CASSFQRYEQYF
TRBV25-1	TRBJ2-3	TRBD1	-	TGTGCCAGCAGTGAGCTGGGACAGGGTTTATTAGATACGCAGTATTTT	CASSELGQGLLDTQYF
TRBV5-6	TRBJ2-2	-	-	TGTGCCAGCAGCTTGGTGGGCCCCACCGGGGAGCTGTTTTTT	CASSLVGPTGELFF
TRBV6-2/TRBV6-3	TRBJ1-1	-	few	TGTGCCAGCAGCCATGGAGGCAGGGAAGCTTTCTTT	CASSHGGREAFF
TRBV2	TRBJ2-3	TRBD2	-	TGTGCCAGCAGAGAGACTAGCGGGAGTGGGACAGATACGCAGTATTTT	CASRETSGSGTDTQYF
TRBV9	TRBJ1-1	TRBD1	-	TGTGCCAGCAGCGTAGGATCAGGGGGGACTGAAGCTTTCTTT	CASSVGSGGTEAFF
TRBV28	TRBJ2-3	-	-	TGTGCCAGCAGCCCCCGGGATATTACGCAGTATTTT	CASSPRDITQYF
TRBV6-6	TRBJ1-2	TRBD1	-	TGTGCCAGCACCCAAGACAGGGACTATGGCTACACCTTC	CASTQDRDYGYTF
TRBV7-2	TRBJ1-6	-	-	TGTGCCAGCAGCTTCTCCCCCGACAGCTCCTATAATTCACCCCTCCACTTT	CASSFSPDSSYNSPLHF
TRBV6-6	TRBJ2-5	-	-	TGTGCCAGCAGTCCAGGGCAAGAGACCCAGTACTTC	CASSPGQETQYF
TRBV7-7	TRBJ2-5	TRBD1	-	TGTGCCAGCAGCTCGCGGACAGGGGTGGAGACCCAGTACTTC	CASSSRTGVETQYF
TRBV5-1	TRBJ1-3	TRBD1	-	TGCGCCAGCAGCTTGGACCACCTGGACAGGGCGGATTTT	CASSLDHLDRADF
TRBV6-5	TRBJ1-2	TRBD1	-	TGTGCCAGCAGTTCCGGGACAGGGCGCGGCTACACCTTC	CASSSGTGRGYTF
TRBV5-1	TRBJ2-3	-	-	TGCGCCAGCAGCACGGAGGAGCGGTCAACAGATACGCAGTATTTT	CASSTEERSTDTQYF
TRBV9	TRBJ2-3	-	-	TGTGCCAGCAGCGTAACTAGCACAGATACGCAGTATTTT	CASSVTSTDTQYF
TRBV2	TRBJ2-5	-	-	TGTGCCAGCAGGGCCCAGGCGGGACCAGAAGAGACCCAGTACTTC	CASRAQAGPEETQYF
TRBV5-4	TRBJ1-1	TRBD1	-	TGTGCCAGCAGCCCGGGGACAGGGAGGGAGACTGAAGCTTTCTTT	CASSPGTGRETEAFF
TRBV6-5	TRBJ1-3	-	-	TGTGCCAGCAGAGGGACTGTCTCTGGAAACACCATATATTTT	CASRGTVSGNTIYF
TRBV3-1/TRBV3-2	TRBJ2-3	-	-	TGTGCCAGCAGCCAAGCGGGGGTGGCGGATACGCAGTATTTT	CASSQAGVADTQYF
TRBV9	TRBJ1-4	TRBD1	few	TGTGCCAGCAGCGTACAAACAGGGGGTGGAGATGAAAAACTGTTTTTT	CASSVQTGGGDEKLFF